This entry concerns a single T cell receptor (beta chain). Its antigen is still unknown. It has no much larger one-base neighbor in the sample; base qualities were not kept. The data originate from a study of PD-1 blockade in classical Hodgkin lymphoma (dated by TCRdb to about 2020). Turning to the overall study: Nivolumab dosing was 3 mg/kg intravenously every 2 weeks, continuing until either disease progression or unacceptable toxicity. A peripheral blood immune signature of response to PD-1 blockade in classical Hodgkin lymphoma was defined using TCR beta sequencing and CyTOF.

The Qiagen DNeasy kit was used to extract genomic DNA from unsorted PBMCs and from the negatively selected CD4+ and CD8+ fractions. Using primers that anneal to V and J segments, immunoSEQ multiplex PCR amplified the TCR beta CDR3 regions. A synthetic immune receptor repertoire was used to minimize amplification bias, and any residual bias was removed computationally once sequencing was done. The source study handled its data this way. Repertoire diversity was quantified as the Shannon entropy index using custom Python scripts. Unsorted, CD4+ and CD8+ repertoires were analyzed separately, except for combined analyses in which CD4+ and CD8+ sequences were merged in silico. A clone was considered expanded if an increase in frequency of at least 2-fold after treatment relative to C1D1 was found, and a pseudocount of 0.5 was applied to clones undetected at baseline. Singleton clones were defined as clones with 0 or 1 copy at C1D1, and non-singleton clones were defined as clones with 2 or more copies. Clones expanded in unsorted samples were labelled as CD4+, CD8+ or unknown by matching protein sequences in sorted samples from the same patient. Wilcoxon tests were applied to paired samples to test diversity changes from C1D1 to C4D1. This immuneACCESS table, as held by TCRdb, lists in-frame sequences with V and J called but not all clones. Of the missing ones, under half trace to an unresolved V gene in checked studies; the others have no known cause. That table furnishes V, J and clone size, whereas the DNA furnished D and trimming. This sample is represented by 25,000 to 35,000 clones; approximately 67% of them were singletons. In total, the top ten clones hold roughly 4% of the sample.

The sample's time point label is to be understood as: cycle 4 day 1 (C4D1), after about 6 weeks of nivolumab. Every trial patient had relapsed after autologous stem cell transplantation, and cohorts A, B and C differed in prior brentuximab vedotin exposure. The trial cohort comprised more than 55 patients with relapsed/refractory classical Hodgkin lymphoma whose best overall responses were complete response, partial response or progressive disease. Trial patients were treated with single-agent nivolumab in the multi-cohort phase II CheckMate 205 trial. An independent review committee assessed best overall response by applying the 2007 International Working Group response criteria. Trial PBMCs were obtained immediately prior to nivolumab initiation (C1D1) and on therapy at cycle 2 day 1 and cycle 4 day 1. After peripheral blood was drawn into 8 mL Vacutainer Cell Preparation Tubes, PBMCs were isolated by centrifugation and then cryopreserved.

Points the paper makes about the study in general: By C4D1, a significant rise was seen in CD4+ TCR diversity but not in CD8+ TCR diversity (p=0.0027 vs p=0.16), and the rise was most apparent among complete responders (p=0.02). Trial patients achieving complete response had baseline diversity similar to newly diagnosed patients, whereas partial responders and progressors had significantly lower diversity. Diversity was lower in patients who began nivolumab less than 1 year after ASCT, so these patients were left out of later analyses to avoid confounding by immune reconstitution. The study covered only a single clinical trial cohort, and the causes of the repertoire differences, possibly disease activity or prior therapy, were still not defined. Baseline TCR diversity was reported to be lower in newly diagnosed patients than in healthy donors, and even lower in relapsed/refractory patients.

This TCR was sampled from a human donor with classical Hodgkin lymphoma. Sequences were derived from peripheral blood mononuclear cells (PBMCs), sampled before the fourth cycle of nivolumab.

The CDR3 is CASSGVGGNEQFF. The nucleotide sequence reads TGTGCCAGCAGTGGGGTCGGGGGGAATGAGCAGTTCTTC. The chain is encoded by TRBV6-1 joined to TRBJ2-1; TRBD2 fits 7 bases in the junction. Ends trimmed: V by 4 bases, J by 7 bases; bases unmatched to a gene: 4. From its cysteine to its phenylalanine, the CDR3 spans 13 amino acids. The kept DNA is CDR3 alone, 39 bases in frame from the first base. CDR1 MNHNS and CDR2 SASEGT are derived from the germline V gene.